The entry below gives a single TCR beta chain sequence along with its context. TCRdb re-called the RT-PCR reads with MiXCR, one entry per CDR3 protein. In the table there are fewer than 800,000 distinct CDR3 sequences, 13% to 15% of which are singletons. The CDR3 runs to 15 residues. Trimming cost V 4 bases and J 6 bases; bases outside gene matches: 10. CDR1 is LGHDT and CDR2 is YNNKEL in the germline V gene (reference sequence). J is TRBJ2-7 and V is TRBV3-1; TRBD1 aligns across 9 bases. The sequenced sample consisted of memory CD4+ T cells from blood. The clonotype was recovered from a female donor in good health, serving as a healthy control. CDR3 protein: CASSLPGQGVIEQYF. CDR3 bases: TGTGCCAGCAGCCTACCGGGACAGGGAGTTATCGAGCAGTACTTC.